The rows below give T cell receptor beta chains drawn from one sample of a study of shared clonotypes between healthy human individuals. Using immunoSEQ multiplex PCR, the repertoire was profiled, and TCRdb retains in-frame clones only, with some absent. The table includes 550,000 to 850,000 clones, around 72% detected once. The sequenced sample was memory CD4+ T cells sorted from blood. The receptors come from a woman aged 25 to 45 in good health. Both conserved end residues are part of each CDR3. The D gene is left open where the match is weak.

V: TRBV7-9
D: TRBD2
J: TRBJ2-7
CDR3: CASSYAGAWDEQYF

V: TRBV19
D: NA
J: TRBJ1-1
CDR3: CASSIGANTEAFF

V: TRBV5-4
D: NA
J: TRBJ1-1
CDR3: CASSARAAGKNTEAFF

V: TRBV6-6
D: TRBD2
J: TRBJ2-1
CDR3: CASSSLAGVSYNEQFF

V: TRBV5-5
D: TRBD1
J: TRBJ2-2
CDR3: CASSLAPGQGELGELFF

V: TRBV19
D: NA
J: TRBJ1-5
CDR3: CASRRGRDSQPQHF

V: TRBV5-1
D: NA
J: TRBJ1-3
CDR3: CASSPGGGSGNTIYF

V: TRBV10-1
D: NA
J: TRBJ1-2
CDR3: CASSTGFRYNYGYTF

V: TRBV5-1
D: NA
J: TRBJ2-1
CDR3: CASSLGDNSYNEQFF

V: TRBV4-1
D: TRBD2
J: TRBJ2-7
CDR3: CASSQSPASGAYEQYF

V: TRBV7-9
D: TRBD1
J: TRBJ2-1
CDR3: CASSLAGTGLHEQFF

V: TRBV10-3
D: NA
J: TRBJ2-1
CDR3: CAISEMSSYNEQFF

V: TRBV21-1
D: NA
J: TRBJ1-3
CDR3: CASRMGGRVYF

V: TRBV2
D: NA
J: TRBJ2-5
CDR3: CASSSLETQYF

V: TRBV5-1
D: NA
J: TRBJ2-5
CDR3: CASSLITGSNLETQYF

V: TRBV7-9
D: TRBD1
J: TRBJ1-1
CDR3: CASRPTGGSEAFF

V: TRBV6-6
D: NA
J: TRBJ1-4
CDR3: CASSLRATNEKLFF

V: TRBV27
D: TRBD1
J: TRBJ2-1
CDR3: CASSLGTGINNEQFF

V: TRBV6-1
D: NA
J: TRBJ2-1
CDR3: CASSASANEQFF

V: TRBV18
D: NA
J: TRBJ2-6
CDR3: CASSPGAGANVLTF

V: TRBV7-2
D: TRBD1
J: TRBJ2-3
CDR3: CASSLRDRLTDTQYF

V: TRBV19
D: TRBD1
J: TRBJ1-2
CDR3: CASSTIGTANYGYTF

V: TRBV20-1
D: NA
J: TRBJ2-7
CDR3: CSASGGYEQYF

V: TRBV5-1
D: TRBD2
J: TRBJ2-5
CDR3: CASSLGGLAGGSETQYF

V: TRBV19
D: NA
J: TRBJ1-2
CDR3: CASSSQGRGNGYTF

V: TRBV7-8
D: NA
J: TRBJ2-5
CDR3: CASSFQETQYF

V: TRBV27
D: NA
J: TRBJ2-7
CDR3: CASSKGGVSYEQYF

V: TRBV19
D: TRBD2
J: TRBJ2-5
CDR3: CASSIGPSGRFVETQYF

V: TRBV5-1
D: TRBD2
J: TRBJ2-3
CDR3: CASSLGRVTSGSTTDTQYF

V: TRBV28
D: TRBD1
J: TRBJ1-2
CDR3: CALGQLNYGYTF